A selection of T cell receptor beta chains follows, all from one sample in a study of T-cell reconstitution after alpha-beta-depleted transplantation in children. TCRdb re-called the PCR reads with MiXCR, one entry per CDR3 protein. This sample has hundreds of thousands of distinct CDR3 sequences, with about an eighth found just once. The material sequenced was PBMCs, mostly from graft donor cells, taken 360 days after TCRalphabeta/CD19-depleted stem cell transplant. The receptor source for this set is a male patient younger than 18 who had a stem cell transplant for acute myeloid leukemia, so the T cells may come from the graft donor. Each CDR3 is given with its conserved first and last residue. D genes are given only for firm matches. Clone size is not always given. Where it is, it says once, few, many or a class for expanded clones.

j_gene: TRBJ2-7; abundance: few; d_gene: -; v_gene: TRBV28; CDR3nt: TGTGCCAGCAGTTTATTACAGGTCTTAACGTACGAGCAGTACTTC; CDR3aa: CASSLLQVLTYEQYF
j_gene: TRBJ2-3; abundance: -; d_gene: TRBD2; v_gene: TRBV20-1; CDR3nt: TGCAGTGGGGGTTCACTAGCGGGAGGTTCAGGTTCGCAGTATTTT; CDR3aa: CSGGSLAGGSGSQYF
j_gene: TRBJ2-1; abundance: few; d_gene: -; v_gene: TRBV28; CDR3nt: TGTGCCAGCAGTTTCCGACAGAATCTCTACAATGAGCAGTTCTTC; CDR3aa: CASSFRQNLYNEQFF
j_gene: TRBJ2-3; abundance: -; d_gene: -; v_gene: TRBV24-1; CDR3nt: TGTGCCACCAGTGATCGCCGCCCTAGCACAGATACGCAGTATTTT; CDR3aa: CATSDRRPSTDTQYF
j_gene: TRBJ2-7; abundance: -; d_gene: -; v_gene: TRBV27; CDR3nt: TGTGCCAGCAGTCCCGCCGGACAGCAGGGGTATTTC; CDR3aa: CASSPAGQQGYF
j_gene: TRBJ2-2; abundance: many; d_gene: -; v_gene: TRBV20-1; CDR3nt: TGCAGTGTCTTAAAGGTAGCCGGGGAGCTGTTTTTT; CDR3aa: CSVLKVAGELFF
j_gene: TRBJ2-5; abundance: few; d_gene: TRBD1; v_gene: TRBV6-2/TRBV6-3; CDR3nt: TGTGCCAGCAATCTGAGGGGGCGCCGGGGAGAGACCCAGTACTTC; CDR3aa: CASNLRGRRGETQYF
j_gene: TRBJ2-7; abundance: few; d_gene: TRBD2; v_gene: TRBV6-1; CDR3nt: TGTGCCAGCAGAAGACTAGCGGGAGTCTCTCCCTACGAGCAGTACTTC; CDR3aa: CASRRLAGVSPYEQYF
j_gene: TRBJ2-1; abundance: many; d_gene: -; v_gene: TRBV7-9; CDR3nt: TGTGCCAGCAGCCGCTTAGTGGAGAATGAGCAGTTCTTC; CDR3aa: CASSRLVENEQFF
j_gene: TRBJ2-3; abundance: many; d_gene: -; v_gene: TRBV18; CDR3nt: TGTGCCAGCAGTCCTCGCACAGATACGCAGTATTTT; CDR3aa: CASSPRTDTQYF
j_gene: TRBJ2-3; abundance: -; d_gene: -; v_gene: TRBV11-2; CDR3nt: TGTGCCAGCAGCTTAAGGCACGGCACCCTCGATACGCAGTATTTT; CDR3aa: CASSLRHGTLDTQYF
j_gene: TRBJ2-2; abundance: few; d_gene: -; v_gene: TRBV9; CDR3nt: TGTGCCAGCAGCGTAGGGTGGGCCAGGGCGAACACCGGGGAGCTGTTTTTT; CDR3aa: CASSVGWARANTGELFF
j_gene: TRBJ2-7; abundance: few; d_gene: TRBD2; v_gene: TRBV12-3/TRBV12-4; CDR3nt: TGTGCCAGCACTAGCGGGAGGAGCGAGCAGTACTTC; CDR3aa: CASTSGRSEQYF
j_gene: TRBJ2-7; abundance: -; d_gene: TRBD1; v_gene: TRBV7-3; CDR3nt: TGTGCCAGCAGCCTCATGACAGGGGGCGAGCAGTACTTC; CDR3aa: CASSLMTGGEQYF
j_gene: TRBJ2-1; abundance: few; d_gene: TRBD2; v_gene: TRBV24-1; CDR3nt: TGTGCCACCAGTGATTTGCGGCCAGCGGGAGTAGGTACGAACAATGAGCAGTTCTTC; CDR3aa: CATSDLRPAGVGTNNEQFF
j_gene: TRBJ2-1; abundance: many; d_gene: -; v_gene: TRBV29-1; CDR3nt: TGCAGCGTTCTGGCTCCGGGGCAGTTCTTC; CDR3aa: CSVLAPGQFF
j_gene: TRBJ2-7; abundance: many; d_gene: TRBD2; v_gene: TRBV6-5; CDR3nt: TGTGCCAGCAGTTACGGAGGAACAGCGGGAGGGCTGTCCTACGAGCAGTACTTC; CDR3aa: CASSYGGTAGGLSYEQYF
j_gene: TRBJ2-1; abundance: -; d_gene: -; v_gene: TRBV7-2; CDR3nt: TGTGCCAGCAGTTACGACTCCAGCTCCTACAATGAGCAGTTCTTC; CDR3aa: CASSYDSSSYNEQFF
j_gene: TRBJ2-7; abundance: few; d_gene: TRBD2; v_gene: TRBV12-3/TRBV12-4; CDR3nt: TGTGCCAGCAGTTTGGGGGGGAGTGGCCACGAGCAGTACTTC; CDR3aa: CASSLGGSGHEQYF
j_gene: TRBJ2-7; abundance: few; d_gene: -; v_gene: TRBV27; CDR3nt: TGTGCCAGCAGAGTGGAAGTTTGGGCCTACGAGCAGTACTTC; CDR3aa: CASRVEVWAYEQYF
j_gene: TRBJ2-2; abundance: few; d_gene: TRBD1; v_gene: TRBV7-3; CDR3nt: TGTGCCAGCAGCCTTCTAACAGGGGGCACCGGGGAGCTGTTTTTT; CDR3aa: CASSLLTGGTGELFF
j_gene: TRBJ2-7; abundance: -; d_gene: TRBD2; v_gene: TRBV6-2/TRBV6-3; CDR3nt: TGTGCCAGCAGGACCAGTAGCGGGAGGGCCTACGAGCAGTACTTC; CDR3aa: CASRTSSGRAYEQYF
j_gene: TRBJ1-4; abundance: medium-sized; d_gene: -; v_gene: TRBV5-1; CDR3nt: TGCGCCAGCAGCTTGTGGGCAGCAACTAATGAAAAACTGTTTTTT; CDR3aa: CASSLWAATNEKLFF
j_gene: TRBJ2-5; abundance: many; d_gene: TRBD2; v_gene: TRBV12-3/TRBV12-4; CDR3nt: TGTGCCAGCAGTTTAGGGGGACTAGCGGGAGAGACCCAGTACTTC; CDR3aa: CASSLGGLAGETQYF
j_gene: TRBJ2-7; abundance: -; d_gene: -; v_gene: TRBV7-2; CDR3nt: TGTGCCAGCAGCCTCCCCCTGGGGTTCTACTCCTACGAGCAGTACTTC; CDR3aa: CASSLPLGFYSYEQYF
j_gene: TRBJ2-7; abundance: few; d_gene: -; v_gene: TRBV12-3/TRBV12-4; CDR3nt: TGTGCCAGCAGTCCGCCCTCCAGGCAGTACTTC; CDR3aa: CASSPPSRQYF
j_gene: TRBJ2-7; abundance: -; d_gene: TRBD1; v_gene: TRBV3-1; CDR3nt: TGTGCCAGCAGCCAAGATCGTTTTCGCGGCAGGGGGAACGAGCAGTACTTC; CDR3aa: CASSQDRFRGRGNEQYF
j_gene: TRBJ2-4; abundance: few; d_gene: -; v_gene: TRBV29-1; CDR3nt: TGCAGCGTAAGACAGGCCCTTCCCAAAAACATTCAGTACTTC; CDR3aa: CSVRQALPKNIQYF
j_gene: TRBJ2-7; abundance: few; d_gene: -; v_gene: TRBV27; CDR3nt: TGTGCCAGCAGTCCCCTGGGACAAGCTTTCGAGCAGTACTTC; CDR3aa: CASSPLGQAFEQYF
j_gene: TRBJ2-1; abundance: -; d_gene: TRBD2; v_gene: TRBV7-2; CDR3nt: TGTGCCAGCAGCTTGGGACTAGATTGGTACAATGAGCAGTTCTTC; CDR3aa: CASSLGLDWYNEQFF
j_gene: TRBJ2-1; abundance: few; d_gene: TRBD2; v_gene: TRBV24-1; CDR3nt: TGTGCCACCAGGGCTAGCGGGAGCAATGAGCAGTTCTTC; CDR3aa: CATRASGSNEQFF
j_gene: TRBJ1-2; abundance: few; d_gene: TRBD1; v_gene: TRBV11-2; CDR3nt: TGTGCCAGCAGCTTAAGCGGGACAGGGGGAGACGATGGCTACACCTTC; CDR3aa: CASSLSGTGGDDGYTF
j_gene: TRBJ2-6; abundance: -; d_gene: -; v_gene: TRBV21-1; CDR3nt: TGTGCCAGCAGCAAAGCTGAGGGCCAGGGAGCTACTGGGGCCAACGTCCTGACTTTC; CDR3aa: CASSKAEGQGATGANVLTF
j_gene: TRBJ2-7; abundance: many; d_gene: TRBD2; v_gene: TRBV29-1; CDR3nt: TGCAGCGTTGAAGAAATGACTAGCGGAACGTCCTACGAGCAGTACTTC; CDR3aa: CSVEEMTSGTSYEQYF
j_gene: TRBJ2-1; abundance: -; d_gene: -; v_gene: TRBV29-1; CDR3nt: TGCAGCGTTGGCGGGACAGCGGTTTACAATGAGCAGTTCTTC; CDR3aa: CSVGGTAVYNEQFF
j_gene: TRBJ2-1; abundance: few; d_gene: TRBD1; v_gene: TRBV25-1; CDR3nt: TGTGCCAGCAGTGAATGGGACAGGTTTTCCTACAATGAGCAGTTCTTC; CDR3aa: CASSEWDRFSYNEQFF
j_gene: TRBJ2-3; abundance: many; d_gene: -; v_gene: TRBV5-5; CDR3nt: TGTGCCAGCAGCTTGGCGGCGGGCCCCACAGATACGCAGTATTTT; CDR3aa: CASSLAAGPTDTQYF
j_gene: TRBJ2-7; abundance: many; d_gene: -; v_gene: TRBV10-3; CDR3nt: TGTGCCATCAGTGAGTCGTATGCGAAGCAGTACTTC; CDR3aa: CAISESYAKQYF
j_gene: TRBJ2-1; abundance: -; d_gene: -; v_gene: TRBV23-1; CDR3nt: TGCGCCAGCAGTCCCCTTGGGACCCTACACAATGAGCAGTTCTTC; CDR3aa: CASSPLGTLHNEQFF
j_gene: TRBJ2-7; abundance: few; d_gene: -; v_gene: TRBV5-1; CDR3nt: TGCGCCAGCAGCTTGAGAGTTTTTCACGAGCAGTACTTC; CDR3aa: CASSLRVFHEQYF
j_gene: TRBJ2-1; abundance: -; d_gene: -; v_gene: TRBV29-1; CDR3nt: TGCAGCGTTGAGACGGGGACGGGACCAAACAATGAGCAGTTCTTC; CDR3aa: CSVETGTGPNNEQFF
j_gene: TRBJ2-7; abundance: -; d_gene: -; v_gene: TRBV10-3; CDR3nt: TGTGCCATCAGTGAACTAGACTACGAGCAGTACTTC; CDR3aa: CAISELDYEQYF
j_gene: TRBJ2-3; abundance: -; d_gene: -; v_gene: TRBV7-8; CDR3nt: TGTGCCAGCAGCTCCCCCCCCGGTACGCAGTATTTT; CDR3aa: CASSSPPGTQYF
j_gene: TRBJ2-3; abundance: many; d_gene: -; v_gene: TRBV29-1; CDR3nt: TGCAGCGTTGAGGCGTCCACAGATACGCAGTATTTT; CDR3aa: CSVEASTDTQYF
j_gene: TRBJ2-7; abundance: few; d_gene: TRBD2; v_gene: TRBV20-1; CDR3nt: TGCAGTGCTTCGAAAGGCAGCGGGGGACCCTACGAGCAGTACTTC; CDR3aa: CSASKGSGGPYEQYF
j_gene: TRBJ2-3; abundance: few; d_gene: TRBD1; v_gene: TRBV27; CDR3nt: TGTGCCAGCCACCCCCTGGGACAGGGAAGAGATACGCAGTATTTT; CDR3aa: CASHPLGQGRDTQYF
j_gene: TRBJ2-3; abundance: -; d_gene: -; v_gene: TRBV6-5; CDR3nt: TGTGCCAGCAGTTACCCAACAGGTGCAGGGATTACGCAGTATTTT; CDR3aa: CASSYPTGAGITQYF
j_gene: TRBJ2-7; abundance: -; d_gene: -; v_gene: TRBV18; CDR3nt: TGTGCCAGCTCACCACCGGCGGGCGAGAGCTCCTACGAGCAGTACTTC; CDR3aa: CASSPPAGESSYEQYF
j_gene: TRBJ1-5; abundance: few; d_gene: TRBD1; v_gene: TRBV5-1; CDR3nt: TGCGCCAGCAGCTTGGAACAGGGGCCCCGGAGGGCCCAGCATTTT; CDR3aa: CASSLEQGPRRAQHF
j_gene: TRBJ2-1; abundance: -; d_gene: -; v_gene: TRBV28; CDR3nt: TGTGCCAGCAGGTTACGGCAGGGTTCTAATGAGCAGTTCTTC; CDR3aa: CASRLRQGSNEQFF
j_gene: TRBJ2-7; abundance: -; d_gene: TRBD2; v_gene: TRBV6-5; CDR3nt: TGTGCCAGCAGTTCCCGATGGCGGGAGGGTCCCAACTACGAGCAGTACTTC; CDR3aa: CASSSRWREGPNYEQYF
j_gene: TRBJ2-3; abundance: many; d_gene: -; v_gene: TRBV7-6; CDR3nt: TGTGCCAGCAGCTCTTATGGGCCAGATACGCAGTATTTT; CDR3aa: CASSSYGPDTQYF
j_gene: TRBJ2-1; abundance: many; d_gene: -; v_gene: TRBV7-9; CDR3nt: TGTGCCAGCGAGAAACCCTACAATGAGCAGTTCTTC; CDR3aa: CASEKPYNEQFF
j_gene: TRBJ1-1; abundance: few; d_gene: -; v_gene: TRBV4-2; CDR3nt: TGTGCCAGCAGCCAAGGACCCGGAGACACTGAAGCTTTCTTT; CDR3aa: CASSQGPGDTEAFF
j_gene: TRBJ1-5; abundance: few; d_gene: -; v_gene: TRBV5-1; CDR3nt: TGCGCCAGCAGCAGATCCGACCCGGGACGGATCAATCAGCCCCAGCATTTT; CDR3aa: CASSRSDPGRINQPQHF
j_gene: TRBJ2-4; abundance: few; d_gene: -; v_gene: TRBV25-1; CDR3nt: TGTGCCAGCAGTGTCCTTACTGGATCACCAGCCAAAAACATTCAGTACTTC; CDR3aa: CASSVLTGSPAKNIQYF
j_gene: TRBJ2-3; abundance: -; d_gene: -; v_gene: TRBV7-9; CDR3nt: TGTGCCAGCAGGGTGGATACGCAGTATTTT; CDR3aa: CASRVDTQYF
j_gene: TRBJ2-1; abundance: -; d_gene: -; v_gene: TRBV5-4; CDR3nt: TGTGCCAGCAGCTTGGTGGGGCAGAATGAGCAGTTCTTC; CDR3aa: CASSLVGQNEQFF
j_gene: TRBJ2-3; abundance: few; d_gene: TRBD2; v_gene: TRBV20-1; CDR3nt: TGCAGTGCTAGACGAGCGGGAGTTGTCGATACGCAGTATTTT; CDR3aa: CSARRAGVVDTQYF